This TCR beta chain was observed in a study of blood T cell repertoires in COVID-19. Germline CDR1 and CDR2: LNHNV and YYDKDF (reference sequence). The CDR3 covers 14 residues. Losses at the gene ends were 6 bases for V and 3 bases for J; bases not matched to a gene: 5. Per the authors' pipeline: Nucleated cell number was recorded as an estimate derived from reference gene primer amplification. The table came from immunoSEQ multiplex PCR; TCRdb's copy has only in-frame clones and leaves some out. That table furnishes V, J and clone size, whereas the DNA furnished D and trimming. The sample includes 200,000 to 300,000 clones, 86% of them seen just once.

Specimen: peripheral blood. The V gene is TRBV15, the J gene TRBJ1-5, with 7 bases lining up with TRBD1. The clonotype comes from an older man with acute or convalescent COVID-19. The CDR3, as DNA: TGTGCCACCAGTAGGGGACAGAACAATCAGCCCCAGCATTTT. Its protein is CATSRGQNNQPQHF. Together with reference TRBV15 and TRBJ1-5, the CDR3 gives the full variable domain: DAMVIQNPRYQVTQFGKPVTLSCSQTLNHNVMYWYQQKSSQAPKLLFHYYDKDFNNEADTPDNFQSRRPNTSFCFLDIRSPGLGDTAMYLCATSRGQNNQPQHFGDGTRLSIL.